This paragraph reports one T cell receptor (beta chain). The data derive from a study of blood T cell repertoires in COVID-19. The CDR3 has 16 amino acids. The junction had 6 bases not matched to a gene; V was cut back by 3 bases and J by 7 bases. Germline values: CDR1 LGHNA, CDR2 YSLEER. The protocol was immunoSEQ multiplex PCR, while the TCRdb copy is restricted to in-frame clones and leaves out a portion. Found here are roughly 240,000 clones, 86% of them singletons; the top ten hold roughly 2%. Among Cohort 3 donors, those recovered had two negative PCRs, clearance, or symptom resolution. This rearrangement joins TRBV4-3 to TRBJ2-1; TRBD2 aligns across 13 bases. Input material: PBMCs or T cells enriched from blood (not recorded which). The TCR originated in a woman aged 45-60 years who had recovered from COVID-19. CDR3 DNA: TGCGCCAGCAGCCACCCGGGACTAGCGGGAAAGAATGAGCAGTTCTTC. Translating it yields CASSHPGLAGKNEQFF.